The clone carrying this T cell receptor (beta chain) was seen many times. One entry per CDR3 protein results from TCRdb running MiXCR on the 5' RACE reads. The table has some 85,000 distinct CDR3 sequences, roughly 5.1% seen once. The sample is drawn from a study of T cells of healthy individuals. Trimming took 2 bases from V and 4 from J, leaving 26 bases between them. Germline V gene lookup returns CDR1 SGHTA and CDR2 FQGNSA. This CDR3 has 19 residues. The TCR sequence derives from a female donor in good health. The chain joins TRBV7-2 to TRBJ1-2, with unresolved D. The CDR3 DNA follows: TGTGCCAGCAGCTTAAGGGCTGGGGTCCTAGATGCGCGTCCCTATGGCTACACCTTC. Translating it yields CASSLRAGVLDARPYGYTF.